This is a list of T cell receptor beta chains from one sample in a study of blood T cell repertoires in COVID-19. Repertoires were generated with immunoSEQ multiplex PCR, while TCRdb's copy carries only in-frame clones and drops some. The sample lists around 280,000 clones, 75% to 90% occurring once. Sample: peripheral blood. All receptors derive from a woman in her forties or fifties who had recovered from COVID-19. Each CDR3 is given with its conserved first and last residue. The order of the fields is D gene, V gene, J gene, CDR3 protein, CDR3 DNA. A D gene is named only where the DNA matches it firmly.

D gene: TRBD1
V gene: TRBV5-5
J gene: TRBJ2-7
CDR3 protein: CASSFLQGGEQYF
CDR3 DNA: TGTGCCAGCAGCTTTCTACAGGGGGGCGAGCAGTACTTC

D gene: TRBD2
V gene: TRBV5-4
J gene: TRBJ2-1
CDR3 protein: CASSLHGTSVLF
CDR3 DNA: TGTGCCAGCAGCTTGCACGGGACTAGCGTCCTCTTC

D gene: .
V gene: TRBV2
J gene: TRBJ2-1
CDR3 protein: CASRSDGGYNEQFF
CDR3 DNA: TGTGCCAGCAGATCGGACGGGGGTTACAATGAGCAGTTCTTC

D gene: TRBD2
V gene: TRBV5-4
J gene: TRBJ2-7
CDR3 protein: CASSRGLAGGFDEQYF
CDR3 DNA: TGTGCCAGCAGTCGAGGACTAGCGGGGGGGTTCGACGAGCAGTACTTC

D gene: TRBD1
V gene: TRBV7-3
J gene: TRBJ1-3
CDR3 protein: CASSMTGGAGNTIYF
CDR3 DNA: TGTGCCAGCAGCATGACAGGGGGAGCTGGAAACACCATATATTTT

D gene: TRBD1
V gene: TRBV30
J gene: TRBJ2-7
CDR3 protein: CASFGDRGYEQYF
CDR3 DNA: TGTGCCTCCTTCGGGGACAGGGGATACGAGCAGTACTTC

D gene: .
V gene: TRBV3-1/TRBV3-2
J gene: TRBJ2-7
CDR3 protein: CASSQLAGRKGSYEQYF
CDR3 DNA: TGTGCCAGCAGCCAATTGGCGGGGAGGAAGGGTAGCTACGAGCAGTACTTC

D gene: .
V gene: TRBV6-5
J gene: TRBJ2-7
CDR3 protein: CASRRQESYEQYF
CDR3 DNA: TGTGCCAGCAGGAGACAGGAGTCCTACGAGCAGTACTTC

D gene: .
V gene: TRBV7-9
J gene: TRBJ1-2
CDR3 protein: CASSLVQGLSGYTF
CDR3 DNA: TGTGCCAGCAGCTTAGTGCAGGGATTGAGCGGCTACACCTTC

D gene: TRBD2
V gene: TRBV2
J gene: TRBJ2-7
CDR3 protein: CASGLAGGQVQYF
CDR3 DNA: TGTGCCAGTGGACTAGCGGGGGGGCAGGTGCAGTACTTC

D gene: .
V gene: TRBV9
J gene: TRBJ2-7
CDR3 protein: CASSVGQSYEQYF
CDR3 DNA: TGTGCCAGCAGCGTAGGGCAGTCCTACGAGCAGTACTTC

D gene: .
V gene: TRBV6-6
J gene: TRBJ1-4
CDR3 protein: CASSLITEEKLFF
CDR3 DNA: TGTGCCAGCAGTTTGATTACGGAGGAAAAACTGTTTTTT

D gene: TRBD1
V gene: TRBV5-1
J gene: TRBJ1-4
CDR3 protein: CASSLARGLGEKLFF
CDR3 DNA: TGCGCCAGCAGCTTGGCCAGGGGGTTGGGTGAAAAACTGTTTTTT